The TCR beta chain under discussion was sequenced for a study of CD8 T cells in ankylosing spondylitis. General study findings and limits: Clones that were linked to disease were CD8+ and were relatively rare in peripheral blood. Disease-linked clones reportedly concentrated significantly in matched ankylosing spondylitis synovial fluid. The study identified a TCR beta motif of roughly eight highly homologous variants that appeared characteristic of ankylosing spondylitis blood. Certain motif variants had earlier appeared in reactive arthritis synovial fluid and blood.

It was by quantitative 5'-RACE with molecular barcodes that TCR beta libraries were made. TCRdb re-called the 5' RACE reads with MiXCR, one entry per CDR3 protein. Of a few hundred thousand distinct CDR3 sequences in the sample, approximately 20% were seen once. This clonotype came up many times. What it binds is unknown. V was pared by 4 bases and J by 6 bases, with 1 base of the junction left unmatched. CDR3 length: 12 amino acids. The chain employs TRBV12-3 or TRBV12-4 and TRBJ2-7, with 9 bases aligning to TRBD1. The receptor comes from a male donor with ankylosing spondylitis. Sequencing was performed on blood, either unsorted or a sorted T cell fraction (not recorded which). The CDR3 DNA reads TGTGCCAGCAGTTGGGACAGGGTCGAGCAGTACTTC. This translates into CASSWDRVEQYF.